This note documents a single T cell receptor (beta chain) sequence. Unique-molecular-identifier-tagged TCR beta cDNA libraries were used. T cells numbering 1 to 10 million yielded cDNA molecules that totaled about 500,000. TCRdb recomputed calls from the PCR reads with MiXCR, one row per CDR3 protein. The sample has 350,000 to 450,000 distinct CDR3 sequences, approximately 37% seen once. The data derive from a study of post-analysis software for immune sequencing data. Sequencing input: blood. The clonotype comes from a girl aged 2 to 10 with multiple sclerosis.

CDR3 sequence: CASSLGASGTTDTQYF. CDR3 nucleotide sequence: TGTGCCAGCAGCTTAGGGGCTAGCGGAACCACAGATACGCAGTATTTT. The chain recombines TRBV7-2 with TRBJ2-3, with 7 nucleotides matching TRBD2. Germline V lookup: CDR1 SGHTA, CDR2 FQGNSA. CDR3 length: 16 amino acids. After removal of 1 base from V and 2 bases from J, the junction contained 6 bases not matched to a gene.